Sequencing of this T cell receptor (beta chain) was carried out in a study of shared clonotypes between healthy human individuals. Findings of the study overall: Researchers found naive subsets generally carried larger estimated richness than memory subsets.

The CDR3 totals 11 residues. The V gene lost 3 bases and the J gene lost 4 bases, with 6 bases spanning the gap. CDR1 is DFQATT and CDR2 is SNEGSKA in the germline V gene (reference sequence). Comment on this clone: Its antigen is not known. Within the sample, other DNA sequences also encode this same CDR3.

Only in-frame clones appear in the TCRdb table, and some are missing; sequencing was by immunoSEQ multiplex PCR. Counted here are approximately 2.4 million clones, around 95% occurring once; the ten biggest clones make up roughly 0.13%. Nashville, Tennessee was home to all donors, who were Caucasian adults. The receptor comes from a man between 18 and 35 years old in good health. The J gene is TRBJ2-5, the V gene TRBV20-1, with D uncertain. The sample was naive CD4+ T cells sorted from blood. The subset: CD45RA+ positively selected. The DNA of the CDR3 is TGCAGTGCTAGGGACGGAGAGACCCAGTACTTC. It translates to CSARDGETQYF.